This T cell receptor (beta chain) comes out of a study of blood T cells in healthy people across ages. For the second PCR, which ran for about 7 to 12 cycles, a sample-barcoded 5' primer and a J-beta primer mix were used. Each CDR3 protein is one row after TCRdb ran MiXCR on the 5' RACE reads. This sample has 1.5 million to 2 million distinct CDR3 sequences, with about two fifths found just once. The CDR3 loop spans 14 amino acids. The germline V gene encodes CDR1 SGHRS and CDR2 YFSETQ. J was trimmed by 5 bases and V by 6 bases; bases with no gene match: 9. This clonotype was seen a few times. The rearrangement uses TRBV5-1 and TRBJ2-7; TRBD2 matches at 9 bases. This TCR was recovered from a human donor in good health. Sequenced: blood. In nucleotides, the CDR3 is TGCGCCAGCAATCCCCTAGCGGGGTTGGACGAGCAGTACTTC. Its translation is CASNPLAGLDEQYF.